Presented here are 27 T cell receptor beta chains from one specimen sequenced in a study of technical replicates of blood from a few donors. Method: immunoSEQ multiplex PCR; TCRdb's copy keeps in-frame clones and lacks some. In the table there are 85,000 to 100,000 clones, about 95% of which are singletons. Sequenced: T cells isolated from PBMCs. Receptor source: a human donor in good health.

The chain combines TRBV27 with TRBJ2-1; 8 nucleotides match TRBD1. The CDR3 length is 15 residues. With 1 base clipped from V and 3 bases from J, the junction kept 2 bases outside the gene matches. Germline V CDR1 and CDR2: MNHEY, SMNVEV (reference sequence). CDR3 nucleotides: TGTGCCAGCAGTTTATGGGACAGGATCTACAATGAGCAGTTCTTC. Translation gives CASSLWDRIYNEQFF.

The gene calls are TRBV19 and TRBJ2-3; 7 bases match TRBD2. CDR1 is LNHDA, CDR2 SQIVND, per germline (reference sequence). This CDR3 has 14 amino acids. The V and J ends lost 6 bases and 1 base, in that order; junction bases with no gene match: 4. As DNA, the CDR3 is TGTGCCAGTAGCGACCGGGGGGGCACAGATACGCAGTATTTT. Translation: CASSDRGGTDTQYF. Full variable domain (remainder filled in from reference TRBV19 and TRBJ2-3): DGGITQSPKYLFRKEGQNVTLSCEQNLNHDAMYWYRQDPGQGLRLIYYSQIVNDFQKGDIAEGYSVSREKKESFPLTVTSAQKNPTAFYLCASSDRGGTDTQYFGPGTRLTVL.

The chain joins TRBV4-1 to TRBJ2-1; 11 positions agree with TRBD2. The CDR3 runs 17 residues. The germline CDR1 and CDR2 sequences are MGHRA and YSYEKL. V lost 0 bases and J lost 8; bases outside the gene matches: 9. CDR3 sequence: CASSQDRGGLAADEQFF. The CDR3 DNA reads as TGCGCCAGCAGCCAAGATCGTGGGGGACTAGCGGCGGATGAGCAGTTCTTC.

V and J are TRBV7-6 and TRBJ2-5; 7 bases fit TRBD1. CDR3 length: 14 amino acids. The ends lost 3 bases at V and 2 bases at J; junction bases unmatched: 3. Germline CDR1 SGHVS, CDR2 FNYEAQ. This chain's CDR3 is CASSLGTAQETQYF. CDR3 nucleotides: TGTGCCAGCAGCTTGGGGACAGCACAAGAGACCCAGTACTTC.

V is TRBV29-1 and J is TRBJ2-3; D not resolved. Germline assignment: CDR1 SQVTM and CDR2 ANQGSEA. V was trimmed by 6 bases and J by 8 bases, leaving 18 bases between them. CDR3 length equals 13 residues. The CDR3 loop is CSVTVASVGTQYF. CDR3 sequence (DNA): TGCAGCGTAACAGTGGCCTCTGTGGGTACGCAGTATTTT.

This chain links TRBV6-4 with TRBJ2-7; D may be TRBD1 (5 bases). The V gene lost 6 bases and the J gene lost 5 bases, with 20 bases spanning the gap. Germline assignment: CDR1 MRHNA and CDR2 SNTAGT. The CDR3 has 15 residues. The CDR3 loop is CASRWLGQATHEQYF. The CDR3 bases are TGTGCCAGCAGGTGGTTGGGGCAGGCCACCCACGAGCAGTACTTC.

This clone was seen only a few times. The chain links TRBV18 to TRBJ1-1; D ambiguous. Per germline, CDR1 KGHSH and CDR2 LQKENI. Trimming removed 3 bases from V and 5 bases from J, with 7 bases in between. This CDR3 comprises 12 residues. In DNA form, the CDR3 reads TGTGCCAGCTCACCGCGTAGAACTGAAGCTTTCTTT. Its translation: CASSPRRTEAFF.

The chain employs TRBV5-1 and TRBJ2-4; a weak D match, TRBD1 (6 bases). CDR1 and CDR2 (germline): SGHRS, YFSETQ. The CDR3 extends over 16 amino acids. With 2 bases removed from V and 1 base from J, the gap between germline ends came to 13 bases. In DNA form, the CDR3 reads TGCGCCAGCAGCTTTCAGTCCCAGGGGGCCAAAAACATTCAGTACTTC. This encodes CASSFQSQGAKNIQYF.

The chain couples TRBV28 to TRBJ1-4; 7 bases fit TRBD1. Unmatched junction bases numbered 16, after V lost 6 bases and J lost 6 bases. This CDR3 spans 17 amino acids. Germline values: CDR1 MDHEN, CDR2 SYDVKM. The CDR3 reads CASSPTRAGGLHEKLFF. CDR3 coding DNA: TGTGCCAGCAGCCCCACGAGGGCAGGGGGATTACATGAAAAACTGTTTTTT. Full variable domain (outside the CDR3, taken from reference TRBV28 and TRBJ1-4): DVKVTQSSRYLVKRTGEKVFLECVQDMDHENMFWYRQDPGLGLRLIYFSYDVKMKEKGDIPEGYSVSREKKERFSLILESASTNQTSMYLCASSPTRAGGLHEKLFFGSGTQLSVL.

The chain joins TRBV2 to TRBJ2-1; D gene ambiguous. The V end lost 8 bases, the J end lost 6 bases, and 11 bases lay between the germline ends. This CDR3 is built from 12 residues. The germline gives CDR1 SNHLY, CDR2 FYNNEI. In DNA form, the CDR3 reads TGTGCCAGCGGCCGCGGTTTCAATGAGCAGTTCTTC. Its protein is CASGRGFNEQFF. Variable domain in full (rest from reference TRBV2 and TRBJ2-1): EPEVTQTPSHQVTQMGQEVILRCVPISNHLYFYWYRQILGQKVEFLVSFYNNEISEKSEIFDDQFSVERPDGSNFTLKIRSTKLEDSAMYFCASGRGFNEQFFGPGTRLTVL.

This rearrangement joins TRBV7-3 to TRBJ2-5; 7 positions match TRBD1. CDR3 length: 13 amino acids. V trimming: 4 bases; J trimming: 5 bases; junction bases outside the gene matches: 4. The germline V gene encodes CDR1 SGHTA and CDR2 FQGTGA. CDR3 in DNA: TGTGCCAGCAGCTCGGGACAGTGGGAGACCCAGTACTTC. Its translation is CASSSGQWETQYF.

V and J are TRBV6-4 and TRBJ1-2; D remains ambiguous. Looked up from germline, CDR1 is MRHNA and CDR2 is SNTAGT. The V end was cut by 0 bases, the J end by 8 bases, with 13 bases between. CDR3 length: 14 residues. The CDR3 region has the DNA TGTGCCAGCAGTGACTCGAGATCCGGGATGGGCTACACCTTC. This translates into CASSDSRSGMGYTF.

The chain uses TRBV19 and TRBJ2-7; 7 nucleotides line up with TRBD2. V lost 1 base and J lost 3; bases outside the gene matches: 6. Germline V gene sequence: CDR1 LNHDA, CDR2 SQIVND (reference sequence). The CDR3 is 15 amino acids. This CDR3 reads CASSIGGGRIYEQYF. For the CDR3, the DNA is TGTGCCAGTAGTATAGGGGGCGGGAGAATCTACGAGCAGTACTTC.

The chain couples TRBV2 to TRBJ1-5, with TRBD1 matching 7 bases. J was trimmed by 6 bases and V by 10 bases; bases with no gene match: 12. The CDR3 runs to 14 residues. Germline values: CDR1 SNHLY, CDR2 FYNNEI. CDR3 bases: TGTGCCACCTCAGACAGGGATTTTGGTCAGCCCCAGCATTTT. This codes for CATSDRDFGQPQHF.

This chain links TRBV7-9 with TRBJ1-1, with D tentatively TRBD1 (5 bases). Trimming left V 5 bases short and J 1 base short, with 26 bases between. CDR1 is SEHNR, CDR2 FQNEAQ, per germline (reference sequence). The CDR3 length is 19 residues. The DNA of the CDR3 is TGTGCCAGCAGCCCACCCGGCTATCGCAGGGAATCCCGGAACACTGAAGCTTTCTTT. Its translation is CASSPPGYRRESRNTEAFF.

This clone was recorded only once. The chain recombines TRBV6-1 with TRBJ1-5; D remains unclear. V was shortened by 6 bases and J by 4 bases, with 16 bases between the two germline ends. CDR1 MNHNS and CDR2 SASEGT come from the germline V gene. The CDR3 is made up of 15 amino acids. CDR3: CASRFFGEPNQPQHF. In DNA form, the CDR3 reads TGTGCCAGCAGGTTTTTTGGGGAGCCTAATCAGCCCCAGCATTTT.

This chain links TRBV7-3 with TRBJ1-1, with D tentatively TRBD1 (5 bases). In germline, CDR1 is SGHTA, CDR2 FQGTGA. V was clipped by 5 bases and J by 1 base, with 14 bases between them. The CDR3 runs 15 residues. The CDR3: CASSPFGHSNTEAFF. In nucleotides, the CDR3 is TGTGCCAGCAGCCCCTTCGGACATTCGAACACTGAAGCTTTCTTT. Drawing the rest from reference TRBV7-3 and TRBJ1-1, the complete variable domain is GAGVSQTPSNKVTEKGKYVELRCDPISGHTALYWYRQSLGQGPEFLIYFQGTGAADDSGLPNDRFFAVRPEGSVSTLKIQRTERGDSAVYLCASSPFGHSNTEAFFGQGTRLTVV.

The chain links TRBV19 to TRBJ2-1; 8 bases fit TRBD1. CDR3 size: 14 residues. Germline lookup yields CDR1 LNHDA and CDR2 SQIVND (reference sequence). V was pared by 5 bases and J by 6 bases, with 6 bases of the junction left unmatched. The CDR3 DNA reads TGTGCCAGTAGTGACGACAGGGGCTTCAATGAGCAGTTCTTC. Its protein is CASSDDRGFNEQFF.

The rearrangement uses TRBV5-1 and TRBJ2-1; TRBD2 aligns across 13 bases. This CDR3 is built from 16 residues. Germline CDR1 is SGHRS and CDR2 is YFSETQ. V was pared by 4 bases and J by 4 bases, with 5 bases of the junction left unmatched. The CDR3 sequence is CASSAGLAGIYNEQFF. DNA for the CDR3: TGCGCCAGCAGCGCGGGACTAGCGGGGATATACAATGAGCAGTTCTTC.

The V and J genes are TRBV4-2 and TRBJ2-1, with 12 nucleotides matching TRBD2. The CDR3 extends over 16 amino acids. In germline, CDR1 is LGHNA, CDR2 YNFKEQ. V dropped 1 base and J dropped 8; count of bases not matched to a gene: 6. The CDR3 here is CASSQALAGGLYEQFF. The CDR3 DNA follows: TGTGCCAGCAGCCAAGCGCTAGCGGGGGGGCTTTATGAGCAGTTCTTC.

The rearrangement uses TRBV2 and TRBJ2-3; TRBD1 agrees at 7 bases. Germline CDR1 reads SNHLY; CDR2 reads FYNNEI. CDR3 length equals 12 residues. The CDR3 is CVTGLVGDTQYF. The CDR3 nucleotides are TGTGTGACAGGGTTGGTAGGGGATACGCAGTATTTT. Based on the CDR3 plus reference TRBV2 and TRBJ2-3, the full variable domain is EPEVTQTPSHQVTQMGQEVILRCVPISNHLYFYWYRQILGQKVEFLVSFYNNEISEKSEIFDDQFSVERPDGSNFTLKIRSTKLEDSAMYFCVTGLVGDTQYFGPGTRLTVL.

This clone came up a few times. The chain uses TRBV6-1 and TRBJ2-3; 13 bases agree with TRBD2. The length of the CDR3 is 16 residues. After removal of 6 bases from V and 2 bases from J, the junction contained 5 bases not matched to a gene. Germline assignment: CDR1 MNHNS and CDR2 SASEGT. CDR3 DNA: TGTGCCAGCAGGGAACTAGCGGGGGGGGTCACAGATACGCAGTATTTT. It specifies CASRELAGGVTDTQYF.

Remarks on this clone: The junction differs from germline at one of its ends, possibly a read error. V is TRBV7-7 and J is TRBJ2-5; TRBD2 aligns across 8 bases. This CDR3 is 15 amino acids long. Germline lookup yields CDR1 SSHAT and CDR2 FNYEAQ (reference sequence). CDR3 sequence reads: CASSFGTRRQETQYF. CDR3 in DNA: TGTGCTAGCAGCTTTGGGACTAGACGCCAAGAGACCCAGTACTTC.

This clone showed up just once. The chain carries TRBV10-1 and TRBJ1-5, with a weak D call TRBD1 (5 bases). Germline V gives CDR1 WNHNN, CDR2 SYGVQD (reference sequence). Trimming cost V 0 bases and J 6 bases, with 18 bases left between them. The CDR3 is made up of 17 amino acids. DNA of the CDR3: TGCGCCAGCAGTGAGTCGAACGTCAGGGTAGAAGTTCAGCCCCAGCATTTT. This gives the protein CASSESNVRVEVQPQHF.

CDR3 sequence: CASRMRTSGRYNEQFF. The CDR3 bases are TGTGCCAGCAGGATGCGGACTAGCGGGAGGTATAATGAGCAGTTCTTC. This rearrangement joins TRBV28 to TRBJ2-1, with 14 nucleotides matching TRBD2. CDR3 length: 16 residues. Germline V gene data show CDR1 as MDHEN and CDR2 as SYDVKM. Germline trimming cut 6 bases from V and 7 bases from J; bases unmatched to any gene: 8.

Here the CDR3 DNA reads TGTGCCAGCACCTCCCTAGCGGGAGTTGAAGATACGCAGTATTTT. Translated: CASTSLAGVEDTQYF. The rearrangement uses TRBV6-1 and TRBJ2-3; 10 nucleotides agree with TRBD2. This CDR3 spans 15 amino acids. Germline CDR1 reads MNHNS; CDR2 reads SASEGT. The trim removed 7 bases at V and 5 bases at J, leaving 9 bases unmatched.

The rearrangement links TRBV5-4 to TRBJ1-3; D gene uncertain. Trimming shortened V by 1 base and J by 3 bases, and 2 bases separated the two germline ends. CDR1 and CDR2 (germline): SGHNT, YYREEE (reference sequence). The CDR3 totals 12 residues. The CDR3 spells CASSLYGNTIYF. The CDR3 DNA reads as TGTGCCAGCAGCTTGTATGGAAACACCATATATTTT.